These 22 T cell receptor beta chains came from one sample sequenced in a study of PD-1 blockade in mismatch repair-deficient tumors. The table came from immunoSEQ multiplex PCR; TCRdb's copy has only in-frame clones and leaves some out. Among 15,000 to 25,000 clones listed, roughly 82% were seen once. Material: PBMCs, obtained 52 weeks after starting pembrolizumab. The source of these receptors is an adult with mismatch repair-deficient cancer.

The V gene is TRBV7-3, the J gene TRBJ1-4; 9 bases are shared with TRBD1. V lost 4 bases, J lost 3 bases, and 3 bases stayed unmatched. Looked up from germline, CDR1 is SGHTA and CDR2 is FQGTGA. The CDR3 covers 15 residues. The CDR3 region is CASSSTGGANEKLFF. The CDR3 DNA reads as TGTGCCAGCAGCTCCACAGGGGGCGCTAATGAAAAACTGTTTTTT.

This chain links TRBV10-3 with TRBJ2-5, with a weak D call TRBD2 (6 bases). V dropped 7 bases and J dropped 5 bases, with 20 bases sitting between them. CDR3 length: 15 amino acids. Germline CDR1 is ENHRY and CDR2 is SYGVKD. The CDR3, as DNA: TGTGCCATCACGAAGGGTAGTGGGGGGAGTGAGACCCAGTACTTC. It codes for CAITKGSGGSETQYF.

In its sample, this clone was seen once. This chain connects TRBV19 to TRBJ2-5; TRBD1 agrees at 8 bases. The CDR3 sequence is 13 residues long. After removal of 10 bases from V and 5 bases from J, the junction contained 9 bases not matched to a gene. Germline V lookup: CDR1 LNHDA, CDR2 SQIVND (reference sequence). The CDR3 nucleotides read TGTGCCACTGGAAGGACAGGGTACGAGACCCAGTACTTC. This sequence encodes CATGRTGYETQYF.

This chain uses TRBV29-1 with TRBJ1-2; D is perhaps TRBD1 (6 bases). Deletions cut 4 bases from V and 5 bases from J, with 14 bases between. Germline V CDR1 and CDR2: SQVTM, ANQGSEA. The CDR3 runs to 13 residues. The CDR3 loop is CSVVWGGLYGYTF. CDR3 DNA sequence: TGCAGCGTTGTATGGGGGGGGCTTTATGGCTACACCTTC.

CDR3: CASSETRDLEQFF. The DNA for the CDR3 is TGTGCCAGCAGTGAAACGAGGGATTTAGAGCAGTTCTTC. V and J are TRBV2 and TRBJ2-1, with D possibly matching TRBD2 (5 bases). Germline V gives CDR1 SNHLY, CDR2 FYNNEI. With 2 bases removed from V and 10 bases from J, the gap between germline ends came to 12 bases. The CDR3 totals 13 residues.

The chain recombines TRBV7-3 with TRBJ2-2, with D possibly TRBD2 on 5 matching bases. The V end was cut by 6 bases, the J end by 4 bases, with 15 bases between. The V gene's germline CDR1 is SGHTA and CDR2 FQGTGA. The CDR3 is 15 amino acids. CDR3 in DNA: TGTGCCAGCAGTCCAAGGCCGAGCGGCACCGGGGAGCTGTTTTTT. Encoded protein: CASSPRPSGTGELFF.

This chain joins TRBV9 and TRBJ2-1, with D possibly being TRBD2 (7 bases). Per the germline V gene, CDR1 is SGDLS and CDR2 is YYNGEE. Trimming pared 0 bases from V and 4 bases from J, leaving 23 bases between. This CDR3 has 19 residues. CDR3 protein: CASSVGVGGGGLGYNEQFF. The CDR3 nucleotides are TGTGCCAGCAGCGTAGGGGTAGGGGGGGGAGGCTTGGGATACAATGAGCAGTTCTTC. Looking up the rest from reference TRBV9 and TRBJ2-1 gives the full variable domain: DSGVTQTPKHLITATGQRVTLRCSPRSGDLSVYWYQQSLDQGLQFLIQYYNGEERAKGNILERFSAQQFPDLHSELNLSSLELGDSALYFCASSVGVGGGGLGYNEQFFGPGTRLTVL.

The CDR3 loop is CASSLAVTGNEQFF. In nucleotides, the CDR3 is TGCGCCAGCAGCTTGGCCGTGACGGGGAATGAGCAGTTCTTC. The chain recombines TRBV5-1 with TRBJ2-1; D is possibly TRBD2 (5 bases). The CDR3 spans 14 residues. Germline CDR1 SGHRS, CDR2 YFSETQ. V lost 0 bases and J 7 bases, leaving 11 bases between the germline ends.

The V and J genes are TRBV7-6 and TRBJ2-7, with D maybe TRBD2 (7 bases). The CDR3 covers 15 residues. CDR1 and CDR2 (germline): SGHVS, FNYEAQ. Trimming shortened V by 0 bases and J by 7 bases, and 16 bases separated the two germline ends. The CDR3 spells CASSLAYGEGGEQYF. The CDR3 coding sequence is TGTGCCAGCAGCTTAGCGTACGGGGAGGGGGGGGAGCAGTACTTC.

The chain couples TRBV27 to TRBJ1-1; no firm D call. The germline V and J ends were trimmed by 6 bases and 0 bases, with 14 bases remaining between them. Per germline, CDR1 MNHEY and CDR2 SMNVEV (reference sequence). CDR3 length: 15 residues. This CDR3 reads CASSSSQVMNTEAFF. CDR3 nucleotides: TGTGCCAGCAGCAGTTCCCAGGTGATGAACACTGAAGCTTTCTTT.

This sequence joins TRBV28 and TRBJ1-2; the D gene is possibly TRBD1 (6 bases). Per germline, CDR1 MDHEN and CDR2 SYDVKM. The length of the CDR3 is 15 residues. Trimming shortened V by 3 bases and J by 4 bases, and 15 bases separated the two germline ends. CDR3 nucleotides: TGTGCCAGCAGTTTCCCAGGCAGGGGTGCCTATGGCTACACCTTC. Encoded protein: CASSFPGRGAYGYTF.

This clone was seen a single time. This chain links TRBV29-1 with TRBJ1-3, with D unresolved. In germline, CDR1 is SQVTM, CDR2 ANQGSEA. Trimming removed 6 bases at V and 0 bases at J, with 12 bases between. The CDR3 has 14 residues. The CDR3 nucleotides read TGCAGCGTCCGACCTAACAGCTCTGGAAACACCATATATTTT. The encoded protein is CSVRPNSSGNTIYF.

On this clone itself: The same CDR3 can be traced to other DNA sequences in this sample. The chain couples TRBV29-1 to TRBJ2-7, with TRBD2 matching 7 bases. The germline CDR1 and CDR2 sequences are SQVTM and ANQGSEA. V was clipped by 4 bases and J by 6 bases; unmatched bases: 6. This CDR3 is built from 12 residues. The CDR3 loop reads CSVGLPGGEQYF. The CDR3 nucleotides read TGCAGCGTTGGTCTCCCGGGGGGCGAGCAGTACTTC.

This clone appeared a few times. The chain joins TRBV27 to TRBJ2-7; TRBD2 matches at 10 bases. Trimming took 2 bases from V and 4 from J; bases not matched to a gene: 5. The CDR3 runs 15 residues. Germline V gene lookup returns CDR1 MNHEY and CDR2 SMNVEV (reference sequence). This chain's CDR3 is CASSLTLAGVYEQYF. The CDR3 nucleotides read TGTGCCAGCAGTTTAACGCTAGCGGGAGTGTACGAGCAGTACTTC.

J is TRBJ2-3 and V is TRBV28; no reliable D call. CDR1 is MDHEN and CDR2 is SYDVKM in the germline V gene. V was cut by 5 bases and J by 0 bases, with 3 bases left in between. This CDR3 comprises 12 residues. The CDR3 sequence: CASSTSTDTQYF. The CDR3 nucleotides are TGTGCCAGCAGTACTAGCACAGATACGCAGTATTTT.

The chain has TRBV2 and TRBJ2-1; 7 bases align to TRBD1. In germline, CDR1 is SNHLY, CDR2 FYNNEI. The CDR3 length is 13 residues. The ends lost 8 bases at V and 9 bases at J; junction bases unmatched: 10. This CDR3 reads CASRDRAVSEQFF. The CDR3 nucleotides are TGTGCCAGCCGAGACAGGGCAGTTAGTGAGCAGTTCTTC.

This clone was seen a single time. This rearrangement joins TRBV11-2 to TRBJ1-1; maybe TRBD1 (6 bases). V was trimmed by 1 base and J by 4 bases, leaving 10 bases between them. Germline assignment: CDR1 SGHAT and CDR2 FQNNGV. This CDR3 is 14 amino acids long. CDR3 loop: CASSLVQGSTEAFF. The CDR3 DNA is TGTGCCAGCAGCTTAGTTCAGGGGAGCACTGAAGCTTTCTTT.

This clone showed up just once. This rearrangement joins TRBV28 to TRBJ1-2, with D perhaps matching TRBD1 (6 bases). The CDR3 sequence is 14 residues long. Trimming stripped 2 bases from V and 2 bases from J, with 9 bases between. CDR1 is MDHEN, CDR2 SYDVKM, per germline. The CDR3 nucleotides read TGTGCCAGCAGTTTAGGGGGACAAAACTATGGCTACACCTTC. The encoded protein is CASSLGGQNYGYTF.

V usage is TRBV14 and J usage is TRBJ2-6; D unclear. V was trimmed by 1 base and J by 3 bases, leaving 4 bases between them. In germline, CDR1 is SGHDN, CDR2 FVKESK. The length of the CDR3 is 14 residues. The CDR3 loop reads CASSQGGGANVLTF. CDR3 nucleotide sequence: TGTGCCAGCAGCCAAGGCGGTGGGGCCAACGTCCTGACTTTC.

This chain uses TRBV5-4 with TRBJ1-4, with 7 bases that match TRBD1. Per the germline V gene, CDR1 is SGHNT and CDR2 is YYREEE (reference sequence). CDR3 length: 14 residues. With 0 bases clipped from V and 4 bases from J, the junction kept 0 bases outside the gene matches. The CDR3 sequence: CASSLGQGNEKLFF. The CDR3 coding sequence is TGTGCCAGCAGCTTGGGACAGGGTAATGAAAAACTGTTTTTT. The whole variable domain, filled in from reference TRBV5-4 and TRBJ1-4, reads ETGVTQSPTHLIKTRGQQVTLRCSSQSGHNTVSWYQQALGQGPQFIFQYYREEENGRGNFPPRFSGLQFPNYSSELNVNALELDDSALYLCASSLGQGNEKLFFGSGTQLSVL.

The chain is built from TRBV18 and TRBJ2-5; D remains unclear. CDR3 size: 17 residues. Germline values: CDR1 KGHSH, CDR2 LQKENI. The germline V and J ends were trimmed by 0 bases and 4 bases, with 18 bases remaining between them. CDR3 bases: TGTGCCAGCTCACCACCATCGTCAGCGATGCCCCGAGAGACCCAGTACTTC. Translation gives CASSPPSSAMPRETQYF.

The chain employs TRBV7-2 and TRBJ1-5; the match to TRBD1 covers 9 bases. This CDR3 contains 15 residues. With V trimmed by 5 bases and J by 5 bases, 7 bases remained unmatched. The germline CDR1 and CDR2 sequences are SGHTA and FQGNSA. The DNA for the CDR3 is TGTGCCAGCAGCGGAACAGGGGGCGTCGATCAGCCCCAGCATTTT. This sequence encodes CASSGTGGVDQPQHF. Drawing the rest from reference TRBV7-2 and TRBJ1-5, the complete variable domain is GAGVSQSPSNKVTEKGKDVELRCDPISGHTALYWYRQSLGQGLEFLIYFQGNSAPDKSGLPSDRFSAERTGGSVSTLTIQRTQQEDSAVYLCASSGTGGVDQPQHFGDGTRLSIL.